The 2 T cell receptor beta chains reported below all come from one sample, sequenced in a study of CD8 T cells in Susac syndrome. Random-hexamer reverse transcription was applied to roughly 0.45 to 1 ug RNA. TCRdb re-derived calls from the immunoSEQ multiplex PCR reads in MiXCR, one entry per CDR3 protein. The data show 45,000 to 60,000 distinct CDR3 sequences, roughly 92% seen once. The specimen was CD8+ T cells from PBMCs. These receptors originate from a human donor in good health.

The V call is TRBV7-2, the J call TRBJ2-1; the match to TRBD2 covers 7 bases. The CDR3 extends over 14 amino acids. The germline CDR1 and CDR2 sequences are SGHTA and FQGNSA. With 1 base clipped from V and 10 bases from J, the junction kept 7 bases outside the gene matches. The CDR3 DNA is TGTGCCAGCAGCTTAGTGCCGGGAGGCTGGGAGCAGTTCTTC. This encodes CASSLVPGGWEQFF.

The chain carries TRBV7-9 and TRBJ1-2, with D possibly TRBD1 on 5 matching bases. The V gene lost 4 bases and the J gene lost 2 bases, with 11 bases spanning the gap. CDR1 and CDR2 from the germline V gene are SEHNR and FQNEAQ (reference sequence). This CDR3 has 14 amino acids. The CDR3 DNA sequence: TGTGCCAGCAGCTCCGGGACGGAGAACTATGGCTACACCTTC. It translates to CASSSGTENYGYTF.